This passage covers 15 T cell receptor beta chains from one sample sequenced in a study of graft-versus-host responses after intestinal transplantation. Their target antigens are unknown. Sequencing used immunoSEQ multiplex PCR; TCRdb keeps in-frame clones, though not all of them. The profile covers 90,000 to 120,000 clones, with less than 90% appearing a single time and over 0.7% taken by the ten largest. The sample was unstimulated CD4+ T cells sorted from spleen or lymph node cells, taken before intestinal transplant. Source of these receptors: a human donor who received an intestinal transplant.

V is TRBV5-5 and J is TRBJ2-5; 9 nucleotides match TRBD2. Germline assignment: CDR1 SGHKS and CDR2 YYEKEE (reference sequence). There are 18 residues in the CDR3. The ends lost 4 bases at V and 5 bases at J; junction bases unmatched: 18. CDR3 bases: TGTGCCAGCAGCCCCTCGGTGGCGGGAGGGCTCACTACGGAGACCCAGTACTTC. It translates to CASSPSVAGGLTTETQYF.

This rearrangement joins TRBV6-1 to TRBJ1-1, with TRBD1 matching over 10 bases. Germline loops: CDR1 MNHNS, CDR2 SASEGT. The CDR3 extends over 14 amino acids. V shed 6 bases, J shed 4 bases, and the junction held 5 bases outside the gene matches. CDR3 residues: CASSRDRGPTEAFF. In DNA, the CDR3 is TGTGCCAGCAGCCGGGACAGGGGTCCCACTGAAGCTTTCTTT.

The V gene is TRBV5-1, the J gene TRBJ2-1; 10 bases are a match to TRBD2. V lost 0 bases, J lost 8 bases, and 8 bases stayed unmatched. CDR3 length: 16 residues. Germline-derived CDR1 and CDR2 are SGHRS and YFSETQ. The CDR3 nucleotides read TGCGCCAGCAGCTTGGGGGCTAGCGGGAGTTACTATGAGCAGTTCTTC. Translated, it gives CASSLGASGSYYEQFF. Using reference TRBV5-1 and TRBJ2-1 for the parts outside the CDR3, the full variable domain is KAGVTQTPRYLIKTRGQQVTLSCSPISGHRSVSWYQQTPGQGLQFLFEYFSETQRNKGNFPGRFSGRQFSNSRSEMNVSTLELGDSALYLCASSLGASGSYYEQFFGPGTRLTVL.

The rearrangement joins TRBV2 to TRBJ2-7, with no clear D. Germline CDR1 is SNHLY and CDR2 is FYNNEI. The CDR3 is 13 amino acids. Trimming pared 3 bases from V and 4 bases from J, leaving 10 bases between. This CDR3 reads CASSEFGRYEQYF. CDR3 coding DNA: TGTGCCAGCAGTGAGTTCGGAAGGTACGAGCAGTACTTC.

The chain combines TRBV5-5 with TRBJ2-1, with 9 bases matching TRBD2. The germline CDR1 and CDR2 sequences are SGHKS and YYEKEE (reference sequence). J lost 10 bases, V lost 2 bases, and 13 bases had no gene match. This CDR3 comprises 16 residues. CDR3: CASSLFHGGGASEQFF. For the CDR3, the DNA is TGTGCCAGCAGCTTATTTCACGGCGGGGGGGCCTCGGAGCAGTTCTTC.

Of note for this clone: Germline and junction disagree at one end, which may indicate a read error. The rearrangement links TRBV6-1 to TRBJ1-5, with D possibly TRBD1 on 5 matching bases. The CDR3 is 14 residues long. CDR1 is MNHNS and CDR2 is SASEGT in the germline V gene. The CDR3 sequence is CASKTAYSYQPQHF. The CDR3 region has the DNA TGTGCCAGCAAGACAGCATATAGCTATCAGCCCCAGCATTTT.

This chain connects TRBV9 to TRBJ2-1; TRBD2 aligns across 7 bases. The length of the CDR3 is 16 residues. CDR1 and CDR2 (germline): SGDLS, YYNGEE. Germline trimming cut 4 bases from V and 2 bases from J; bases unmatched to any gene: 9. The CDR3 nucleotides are TGTGCCAGCAGCACCGATCCGGGACTAACCTACAATGAGCAGTTCTTC. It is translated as CASSTDPGLTYNEQFF. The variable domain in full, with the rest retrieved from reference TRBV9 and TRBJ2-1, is DSGVTQTPKHLITATGQRVTLRCSPRSGDLSVYWYQQSLDQGLQFLIQYYNGEERAKGNILERFSAQQFPDLHSELNLSSLELGDSALYFCASSTDPGLTYNEQFFGPGTRLTVL.

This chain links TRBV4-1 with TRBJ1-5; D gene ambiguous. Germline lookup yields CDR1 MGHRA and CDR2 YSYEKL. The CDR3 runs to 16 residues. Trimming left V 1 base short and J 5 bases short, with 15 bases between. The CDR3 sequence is CASSQVPTDGYQPQHF. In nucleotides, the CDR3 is TGCGCCAGCAGCCAAGTCCCCACAGATGGGTATCAGCCCCAGCATTTT.

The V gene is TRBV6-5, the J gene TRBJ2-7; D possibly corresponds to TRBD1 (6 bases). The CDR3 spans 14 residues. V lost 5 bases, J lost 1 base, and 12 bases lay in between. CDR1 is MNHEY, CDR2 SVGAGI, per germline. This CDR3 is CASSPGQGSYEQYF. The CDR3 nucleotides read TGTGCCAGCAGTCCGGGTCAGGGGTCCTACGAGCAGTACTTC.

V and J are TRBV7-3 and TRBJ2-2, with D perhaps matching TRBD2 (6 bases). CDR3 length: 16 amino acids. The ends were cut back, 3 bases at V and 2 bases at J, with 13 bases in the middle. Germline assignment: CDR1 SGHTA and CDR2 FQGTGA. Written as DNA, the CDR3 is TGTGCCAGCAGCTTTCCGTGGGGGACTAACACCGGGGAGCTGTTTTTT. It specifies CASSFPWGTNTGELFF.

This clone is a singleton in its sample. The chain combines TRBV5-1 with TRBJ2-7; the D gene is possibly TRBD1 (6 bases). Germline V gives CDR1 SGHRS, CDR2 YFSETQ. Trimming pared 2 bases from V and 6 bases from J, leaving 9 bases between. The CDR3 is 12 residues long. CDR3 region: CASSFEGVEQYF. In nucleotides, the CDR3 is TGCGCCAGCAGCTTTGAGGGGGTCGAGCAGTACTTC. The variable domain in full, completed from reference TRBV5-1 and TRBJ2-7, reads KAGVTQTPRYLIKTRGQQVTLSCSPISGHRSVSWYQQTPGQGLQFLFEYFSETQRNKGNFPGRFSGRQFSNSRSEMNVSTLELGDSALYLCASSFEGVEQYFGPGTRLTVT.

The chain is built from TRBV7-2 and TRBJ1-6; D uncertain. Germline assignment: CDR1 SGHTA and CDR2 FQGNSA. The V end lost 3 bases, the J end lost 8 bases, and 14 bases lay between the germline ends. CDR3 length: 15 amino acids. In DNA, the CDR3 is TGTGCCAGCAGCTTTAGCTTAGGGTTGGATTCACCCCTCCACTTT. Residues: CASSFSLGLDSPLHF.

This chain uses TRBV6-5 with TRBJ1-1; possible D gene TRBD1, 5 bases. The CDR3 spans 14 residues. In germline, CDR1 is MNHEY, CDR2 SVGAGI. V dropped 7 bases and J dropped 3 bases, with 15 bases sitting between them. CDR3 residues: CASNTGGGYTEAFF. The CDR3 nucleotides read TGTGCCAGCAACACAGGCGGGGGGTACACTGAAGCTTTCTTT.

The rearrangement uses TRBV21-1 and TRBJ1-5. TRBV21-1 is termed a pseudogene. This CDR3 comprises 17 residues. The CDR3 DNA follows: TGTGCCAGCAGGCCATGCGTAGCTACATGGCATCATCAGCCCCAGCATTTT. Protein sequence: CASRPCVATWHHQPQHF.

The CDR3 reads CASSAWGEDQPQHF. For the CDR3, the DNA is TGTGCCAGCAGTGCCTGGGGGGAGGATCAGCCCCAGCATTTT. This chain links TRBV6-1 with TRBJ1-5, with D maybe TRBD1 (5 bases). CDR1 and CDR2 from the germline V gene are MNHNS and SASEGT. The V end lost 4 bases, the J end lost 5 bases, and 12 bases lay between the germline ends. The CDR3 consists of 14 residues.